The present T cell receptor beta chain was sequenced within a study of T-cell reconstitution after alpha-beta-depleted transplantation in children. Study-wide findings and caveats: Two months or so post-transplant, alpha-beta T cells reportedly derived from several hundred expanded graft clones.

Germline loops: CDR1 SGHRS, CDR2 YFSETQ. The V end lost 5 bases, the J end lost 4 bases, and 13 bases lay between the germline ends. This CDR3 has 15 residues. This clonotype was found many times. The antigen remains undetermined. The TCRbeta library was prepared with unique molecular identifiers. TCRdb used MiXCR to reprocess the PCR reads, holding one entry per CDR3 protein. Seen here are roughly 100,000 distinct CDR3 sequences, about 6.8% observed once, and the top ten hold about a sixth. The TCR was taken from a boy aged 2-15 years with acute lymphoblastic leukemia, due to receive a stem cell transplant. The V and J genes are TRBV5-1 and TRBJ2-6, with D uncertain. The sample in question was PBMCs, obtained before TCRalphabeta/CD19-depleted stem cell transplant. This CDR3 reads CASSLQFSGANVLTF. CDR3 coding DNA: TGCGCCAGCAGTTTACAATTCTCCGGGGCCAACGTCCTGACTTTC.